Presented here are 20 T cell receptor beta chains from one specimen sequenced in a study of T cell responses to AZD1222 COVID-19 vaccine. Some clones are missing from TCRdb's copy, which holds only in-frame ones; the method was immunoSEQ multiplex PCR. The sample holds 80,000 or so clones, 90% seen once. Here the sequenced sample was peripheral blood, taken 28 days after the second AZD1222 dose. Receptors were obtained from an adult who received the AZD1222 COVID-19 vaccine.

V is TRBV21-1 and J is TRBJ2-4; the table assigns TRBD1, which was not confirmed against the DNA. TRBV21-1 is flagged as a pseudogene. The CDR3 is 19 amino acids. The CDR3 is CASSKSRLTGNWTKNIQYF. The CDR3 DNA reads TGTGCCAGCAGCAAGAGTCGACTTACAGGGAATTGGACCAAAAACATTCAGTACTTC.

This sequence joins TRBV7-3 and TRBJ1-5; no definite D call. CDR3 length equals 13 residues. The germline V and J ends were trimmed by 3 bases and 8 bases, with 11 bases remaining between them. Germline V gene sequence: CDR1 SGHTA, CDR2 FQGTGA. The CDR3 bases are TGTGCCAGCAGCTTGGATCCTGGGGAGCCCCAGCATTTT. The encoded protein is CASSLDPGEPQHF.

This clone was counted a single time. The J gene is TRBJ1-1, the V gene TRBV12-5; a weak D match, TRBD1 (5 bases). V was clipped by 0 bases and J by 5 bases, with 10 bases between them. Germline CDR1 LGHNT, CDR2 FRNRAP. The CDR3 runs 14 residues. The CDR3 region has the DNA TGTGCTAGTGGTTTGGTCGGGGGGTGGACTGAAGCTTTCTTT. Encoded protein: CASGLVGGWTEAFF.

The chain combines TRBV29-1 with TRBJ2-7; 14 bases line up with TRBD2. J lost 3 bases, V lost 6 bases, and 4 bases had no gene match. CDR3 length: 14 amino acids. Germline lookup yields CDR1 SQVTM and CDR2 ANQGSEA. The CDR3 DNA follows: TGCAGCGTCGGAGGGACTAGCGGGAGCTACGAGCAGTACTTC. This gives the protein CSVGGTSGSYEQYF.

The chain joins TRBV6-5 to TRBJ2-7; the match to TRBD2 covers 9 bases. V was pared by 9 bases and J by 1 base, with 7 bases of the junction left unmatched. Germline V CDR1 and CDR2: MNHEY, SVGAGI. The CDR3 has 14 amino acids. CDR3 in DNA: TGTGCCAGTATGGGGACTAGCATTTCCTACGAGCAGTACTTC. Protein product: CASMGTSISYEQYF.

The chain links TRBV5-1 to TRBJ1-2; 7 positions agree with TRBD1. Per the germline V gene, CDR1 is SGHRS and CDR2 is YFSETQ. V lost 0 bases to trimming and J lost 3 bases; unmatched junction nucleotides: 2. This CDR3 is built from 14 residues. In DNA, the CDR3 is TGCGCCAGCAGCTTGGCAGGGACAGACTATGGCTACACCTTC. Protein sequence: CASSLAGTDYGYTF. Using reference TRBV5-1 and TRBJ1-2 for the parts outside the CDR3, the full variable domain is KAGVTQTPRYLIKTRGQQVTLSCSPISGHRSVSWYQQTPGQGLQFLFEYFSETQRNKGNFPGRFSGRQFSNSRSEMNVSTLELGDSALYLCASSLAGTDYGYTFGSGTRLTVV.

In DNA, the CDR3 is TGTGCCAGCAGCCCGCTCCTGTTGAACACTGAAGCTTTCTTT. It translates to CASSPLLLNTEAFF. The chain combines TRBV5-6 with TRBJ1-1; no definite D call. CDR3 length: 14 residues. CDR1 is SGHDT and CDR2 is YYEEEE in the germline V gene. V was cut by 4 bases and J by 0 bases, with 10 bases left in between.

The genes are TRBV5-1 and TRBJ2-1; D gene uncertain. Germline V gives CDR1 SGHRS, CDR2 YFSETQ. This CDR3 region has 16 residues. V lost 0 bases and J 0 bases, leaving 10 bases between the germline ends. The CDR3 DNA sequence: TGCGCCAGCAGCTTGGCACGCGGCCTCTCCTACAATGAGCAGTTCTTC. Translation gives CASSLARGLSYNEQFF.

This chain links TRBV7-9 with TRBJ1-3, with D perhaps TRBD1 (5 bases). In germline, CDR1 is SEHNR, CDR2 FQNEAQ (reference sequence). The germline V and J ends were trimmed by 2 bases and 8 bases, with 16 bases remaining between them. This CDR3 is 15 amino acids long. CDR3 sequence (DNA): TGTGCCAGCAGCTTATATCCAGGGACGACTGACACCATATATTTT. This encodes CASSLYPGTTDTIYF.

The gene calls are TRBV5-1 and TRBJ2-7; 12 positions match TRBD2. The germline V gene has CDR1 SGHRS and CDR2 YFSETQ. The J segment lost 0 bases and the V segment lost 4 bases, leaving 5 bases of the junction unmatched. CDR3 length equals 16 residues. CDR3 DNA sequence: TGCGCCAGCAGCCCCCCGACTAGCGGGAGCTCCTACGAGCAGTACTTC. Its translation: CASSPPTSGSSYEQYF.

This clone was seen a single time. The gene calls are TRBV3-1 (or the pseudogene TRBV3-2) and TRBJ1-4; D is possibly TRBD1 (5 bases). The germline V and J ends were trimmed by 1 base and 8 bases, with 11 bases remaining between them. CDR3 length: 14 amino acids. Germline lookup yields CDR1 LGHDT and CDR2 YNNKEL (reference sequence). The CDR3 DNA reads as TGTGCCAGCAGCCAAGTGGGGGTAGAAGAAAAACTGTTTTTT. Its translation is CASSQVGVEEKLFF.

The CDR3 nucleotides are TGCGCCAGCAGCTTGGGCCTGGGACAGGGGAAGGATACGCAGTATTTT. It yields the protein CASSLGLGQGKDTQYF. The rearrangement uses TRBV5-1 and TRBJ2-3, with 10 bases aligning to TRBD1. V trimming: 0 bases; J trimming: 6 bases; junction bases outside the gene matches: 7. The CDR3 consists of 16 residues. In germline, CDR1 is SGHRS, CDR2 YFSETQ. Filled out from reference TRBV5-1 and TRBJ2-3, the complete variable domain reads KAGVTQTPRYLIKTRGQQVTLSCSPISGHRSVSWYQQTPGQGLQFLFEYFSETQRNKGNFPGRFSGRQFSNSRSEMNVSTLELGDSALYLCASSLGLGQGKDTQYFGPGTRLTVL.

V usage is TRBV12-3 or TRBV12-4 and J usage is TRBJ1-5; the D gene is possibly TRBD1 (6 bases). The V end was cut by 2 bases, the J end by 11 bases, with 13 bases between. The CDR3 totals 13 residues. The CDR3 sequence: CASSLNRDTTQHF. CDR3 in DNA: TGTGCCAGCAGTTTAAATAGGGACACGACCCAGCATTTT.

This clone came up once. The V and J genes are TRBV7-3 and TRBJ1-2; D is possibly TRBD1 (5 bases). Germline CDR1 reads SGHTA; CDR2 reads FQGTGA. This CDR3 is built from 15 residues. Trimming stripped 0 bases from V and 7 bases from J, with 15 bases between. Here the CDR3 reads CASSLTGLGNGGYTF. The CDR3 nucleotides are TGTGCCAGCAGCTTAACGGGACTGGGGAACGGTGGCTACACCTTC. Full variable domain (rest looked up from reference TRBV7-3 and TRBJ1-2): GAGVSQTPSNKVTEKGKYVELRCDPISGHTALYWYRQSLGQGPEFLIYFQGTGAADDSGLPNDRFFAVRPEGSVSTLKIQRTERGDSAVYLCASSLTGLGNGGYTFGSGTRLTVV.

The chain recombines TRBV5-1 with TRBJ1-6; 8 bases match TRBD1. Trimming removed 3 bases from V and 8 bases from J; junction bases left unmatched: 4. The CDR3 totals 14 residues. The V gene's germline CDR1 is SGHRS and CDR2 YFSETQ. The CDR3 DNA follows: TGCGCCAGCAGCTCCGGACAGGGCGATTCACCCCTCCACTTT. Its translation is CASSSGQGDSPLHF.

The chain recombines TRBV18 with TRBJ1-4; D uncertain. The CDR3 has 12 residues. Trimming stripped 6 bases from V and 5 bases from J, with 7 bases between. Germline V lookup: CDR1 KGHSH, CDR2 LQKENI. The CDR3 here is CASSPRNEKLFF. Written as DNA, the CDR3 is TGTGCCAGCTCCCCAAGGAATGAAAAACTGTTTTTT. Looking up the rest from reference TRBV18 and TRBJ1-4 gives the full variable domain: NAGVMQNPRHLVRRRGQEARLRCSPMKGHSHVYWYRQLPEEGLKFMVYLQKENIIDESGMPKERFSAEFPKEGPSILRIQQVVRGDSAAYFCASSPRNEKLFFGSGTQLSVL.

The genes are TRBV6-5 and TRBJ1-4, with 7 bases identical to TRBD1. V shed 6 bases and J 6 bases; nucleotides not matched to a gene: 10. Germline V gene data show CDR1 as MNHEY and CDR2 as SVGAGI. The length of the CDR3 is 15 residues. The CDR3 DNA reads TGTGCCAGCAGACCAGAACAGGGGTTGCATGAAAAACTGTTTTTT. This gives the protein CASRPEQGLHEKLFF.

This clone was counted between two and nine times. V and J are TRBV10-3 and TRBJ1-1; no clear D. This CDR3 has 13 amino acids. Germline-derived CDR1 and CDR2 are ENHRY and SYGVKD. The V end lost 7 bases, the J end lost 1 base, and 10 bases lay between the germline ends. The CDR3 protein is CAIKSRGNTEAFF. The CDR3, as DNA: TGTGCCATCAAATCGCGGGGGAACACTGAAGCTTTCTTT.

V gene TRBV20-1 combines with J gene TRBJ1-4; the match to TRBD1 covers 12 bases. V trimming: 3 bases; J trimming: 3 bases; junction bases outside the gene matches: 5. Germline assignment: CDR1 DFQATT and CDR2 SNEGSKA (reference sequence). The CDR3 sequence is 16 residues long. CDR3 DNA sequence: TGCAGTGCTAGTGGGACAGGGGGCTCTGCTAATGAAAAACTGTTTTTT. Translated, it gives CSASGTGGSANEKLFF.

The chain is built from TRBV10-2 and TRBJ2-3, with 9 nucleotides matching TRBD2. Germline CDR1 is WSHSY and CDR2 is SAAADI. J gave up 2 bases and V 1 base, and 4 bases lay outside the gene matches. This CDR3 contains 16 residues. For the CDR3, the DNA is TGCGCCAGCAGTGAGTGGGCTAGCGGGAACACAGATACGCAGTATTTT. Translating gives CASSEWASGNTDTQYF.